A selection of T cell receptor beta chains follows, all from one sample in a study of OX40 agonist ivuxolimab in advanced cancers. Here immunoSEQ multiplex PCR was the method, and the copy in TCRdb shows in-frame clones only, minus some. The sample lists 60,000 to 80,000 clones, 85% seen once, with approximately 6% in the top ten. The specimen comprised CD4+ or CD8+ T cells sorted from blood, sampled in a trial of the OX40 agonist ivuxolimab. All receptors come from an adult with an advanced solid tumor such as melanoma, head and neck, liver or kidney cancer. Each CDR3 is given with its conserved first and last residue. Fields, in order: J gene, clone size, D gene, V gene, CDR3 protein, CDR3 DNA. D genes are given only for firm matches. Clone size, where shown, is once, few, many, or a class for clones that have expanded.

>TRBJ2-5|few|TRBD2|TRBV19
CASSISLAGGGETQYF
TGTGCCAGTAGTATTTCCCTAGCGGGAGGAGGGGAGACCCAGTACTTC
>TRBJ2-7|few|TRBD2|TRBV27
CASMPNWRERGVVSYEQYF
TGTGCCAGCATGCCCAATTGGCGGGAGCGAGGGGTGGTATCCTACGAGCAGTACTTC
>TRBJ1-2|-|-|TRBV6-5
CASWRATQSYGYTF
TGTGCCAGCTGGAGGGCTACCCAGTCCTATGGCTACACCTTC
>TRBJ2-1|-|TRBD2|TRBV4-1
CASSPAGRHNEQFF
TGCGCCAGCAGCCCAGCGGGGAGACACAATGAGCAGTTCTTC
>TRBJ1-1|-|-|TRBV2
CASSERGPTNTEAFF
TGTGCCAGCAGTGAAAGGGGACCTACCAACACTGAAGCTTTCTTT
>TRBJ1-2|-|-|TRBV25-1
CASSDSDSYGYTF
TGTGCCAGCAGTGATTCGGACAGCTATGGCTACACCTTC
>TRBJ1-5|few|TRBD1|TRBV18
CASSDRGGNQPQHF
TGTGCCAGCTCAGACAGGGGAGGTAATCAGCCCCAGCATTTT
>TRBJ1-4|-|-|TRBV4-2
CASSQEVAGAGEKLFF
TGTGCCAGCAGCCAAGAGGTAGCGGGGGCAGGTGAAAAACTGTTTTTT
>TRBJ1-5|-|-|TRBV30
CAWSGEYNQPQHF
TGTGCCTGGAGTGGGGAGTATAATCAGCCCCAGCATTTT
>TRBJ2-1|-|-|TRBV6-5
CASSLNWGNEQFF
TGTGCCAGCAGTTTGAACTGGGGCAATGAGCAGTTCTTC
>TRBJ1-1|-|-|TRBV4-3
CASSQIGRNTEAFF
TGCGCCAGCAGCCAGATAGGGCGGAACACTGAAGCTTTCTTT
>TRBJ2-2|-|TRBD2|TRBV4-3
CASSQELAGVNTGELFF
TGCGCCAGCAGCCAAGAGTTAGCGGGGGTGAACACCGGGGAGCTGTTTTTT
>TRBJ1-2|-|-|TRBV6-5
CASSYGILSNYGYTF
TGTGCCAGCAGTTACGGGATACTTTCTAACTATGGCTACACCTTC
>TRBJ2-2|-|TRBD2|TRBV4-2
CASSRGSGGAGTTGELFF
TGTGCCAGCAGCAGAGGTAGCGGGGGGGCCGGTACCACCGGGGAGCTGTTTTTT
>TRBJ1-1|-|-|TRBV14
CASSLPGLNTEAFF
TGTGCCAGCAGCCTCCCGGGGCTGAACACTGAAGCTTTCTTT
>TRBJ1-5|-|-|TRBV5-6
CASSLQRMGYSNQPQHF
TGTGCCAGCAGCTTGCAGCGTATGGGGTATAGCAATCAGCCCCAGCATTTT
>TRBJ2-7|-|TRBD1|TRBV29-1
CSATGPGSYEQYF
TGCAGCGCGACAGGGCCCGGTTCCTACGAGCAGTACTTC
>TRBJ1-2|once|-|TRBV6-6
CASSLQGPNYGYTF
TGTGCCAGCAGTTTACAGGGACCAAACTATGGCTACACCTTC
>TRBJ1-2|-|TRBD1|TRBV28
CASSPLDRDPDGYTF
TGTGCCAGCAGTCCCCTAGACAGGGACCCCGACGGCTACACCTTC
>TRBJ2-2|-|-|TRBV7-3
CASSLGGANGELFF
TGTGCCAGCAGCTTGGGGGGCGCAAACGGGGAGCTGTTTTTT
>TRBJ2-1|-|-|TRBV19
CASSSGVMGAGNEQFF
TGTGCCAGTAGTAGCGGAGTGATGGGGGCAGGCAATGAGCAGTTCTTC
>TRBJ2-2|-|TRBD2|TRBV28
CATNRLAGAHTGELFF
TGTGCCACTAATAGACTAGCGGGAGCCCACACCGGGGAGCTGTTTTTT
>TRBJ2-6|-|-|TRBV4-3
CASSRTASGANVLTF
TGCGCCAGCAGCAGGACTGCTTCTGGGGCCAACGTCCTGACTTTC
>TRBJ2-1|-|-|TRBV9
CASSADAGTLQFF
TGTGCCAGCAGCGCCGATGCCGGGACACTGCAGTTCTTC
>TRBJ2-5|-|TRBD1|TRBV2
CASSPRWTGKETQYF
TGTGCCAGCAGTCCTCGTTGGACAGGGAAAGAGACCCAGTACTTC
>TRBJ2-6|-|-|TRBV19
CAYGLGPGANVLTF
TGTGCCTACGGATTGGGTCCTGGGGCCAACGTCCTGACTTTC
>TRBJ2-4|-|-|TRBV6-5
CASSYSTDQNIQYF
TGTGCCAGCAGTTACTCGACCGACCAAAACATTCAGTACTTC